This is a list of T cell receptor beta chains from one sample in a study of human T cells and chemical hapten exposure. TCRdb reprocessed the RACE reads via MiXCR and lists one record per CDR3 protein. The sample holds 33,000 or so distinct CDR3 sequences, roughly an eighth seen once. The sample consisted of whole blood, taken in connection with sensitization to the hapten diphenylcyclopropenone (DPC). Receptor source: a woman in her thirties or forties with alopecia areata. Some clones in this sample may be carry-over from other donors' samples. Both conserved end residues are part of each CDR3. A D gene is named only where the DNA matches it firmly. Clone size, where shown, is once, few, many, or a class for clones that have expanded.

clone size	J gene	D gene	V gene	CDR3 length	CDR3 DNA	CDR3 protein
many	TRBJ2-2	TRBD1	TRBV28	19	TGTGCCAGCAGCCACACGGTCCGTACCGGGACAGGGAACACCGGGGAGCTGTTTTTT	CASSHTVRTGTGNTGELFF
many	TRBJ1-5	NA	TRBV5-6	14	TGTGCCAGCAGCTTGGGGACAGCAAATCAGCCCCAGCATTTT	CASSLGTANQPQHF
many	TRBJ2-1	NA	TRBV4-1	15	TGCGCCAGCAGCCAAGCCCAACCAAGCGGCAATGAGCAGTTCTTC	CASSQAQPSGNEQFF
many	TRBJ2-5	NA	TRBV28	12	TGTGCCAGCAGTCCGGACCAAATTCAATGGTCCTTC	CASSPDQIQWSF
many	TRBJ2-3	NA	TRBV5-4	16	TGTGCCAGCAGCGGAGAGCCCGGGGGAGGTACAGATACGCAGTATTTT	CASSGEPGGGTDTQYF
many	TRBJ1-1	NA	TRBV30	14	TGTGCCTGGAGTACCTCCGTGAGGAACACTGAAGCTTTCTTT	CAWSTSVRNTEAFF
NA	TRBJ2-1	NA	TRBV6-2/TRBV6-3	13	TGTGCCAGCACTTCACAGGCTGGGGAATGGGGGTTCTTC	CASTSQAGEWGFF
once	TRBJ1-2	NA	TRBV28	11	TGTGCCAGCAGACGGGATTATGGCTACACCTTC	CASRRDYGYTF
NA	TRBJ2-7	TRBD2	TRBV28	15	TGTGCCAGCAGTGCTCATAGCGGGAGCTCCTACGAGCAGTACTTC	CASSAHSGSSYEQYF
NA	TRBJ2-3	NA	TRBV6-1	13	TGTGCCGTTGGGGGCGAGGCCTGGGATACGCAGTATTTT	CAVGGEAWDTQYF
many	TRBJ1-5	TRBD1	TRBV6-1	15	TGTGCCAGCAGTGAAGACAGGGGAGGCAATCAGCCCCAGCATTTT	CASSEDRGGNQPQHF